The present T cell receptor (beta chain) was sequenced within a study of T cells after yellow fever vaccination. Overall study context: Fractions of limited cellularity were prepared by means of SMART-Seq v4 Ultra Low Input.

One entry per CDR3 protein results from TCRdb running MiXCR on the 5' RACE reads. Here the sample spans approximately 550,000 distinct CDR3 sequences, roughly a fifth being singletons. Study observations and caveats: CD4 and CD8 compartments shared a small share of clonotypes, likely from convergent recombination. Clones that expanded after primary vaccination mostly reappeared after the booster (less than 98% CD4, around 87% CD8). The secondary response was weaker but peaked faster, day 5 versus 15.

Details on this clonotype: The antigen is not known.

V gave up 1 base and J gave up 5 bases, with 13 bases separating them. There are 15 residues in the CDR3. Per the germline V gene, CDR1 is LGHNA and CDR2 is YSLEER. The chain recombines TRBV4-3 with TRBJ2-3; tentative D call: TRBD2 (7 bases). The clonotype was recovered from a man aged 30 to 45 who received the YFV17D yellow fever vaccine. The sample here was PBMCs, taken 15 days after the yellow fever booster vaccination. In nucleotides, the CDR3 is TGCGCCAGCAGCCAAGCCGGGGGCGGGAGAGATACGCAGTATTTT. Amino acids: CASSQAGGGRDTQYF.